Below, 16 T cell receptor beta chains from the same sample are listed, as sequenced in a study of cytomegalovirus exposure and HLA in healthy donors. Some clones are missing from TCRdb's copy, which holds only in-frame ones; the method was immunoSEQ multiplex PCR. Of 90,000 or so clones listed, 96% are singletons. Sequenced sample: PBMCs. These receptors all stem from a man younger than 30 in good health and CMV-seronegative.

This sequence joins TRBV5-5 and TRBJ1-3; TRBD1 matches at 7 bases. V dropped 3 bases and J dropped 2; count of bases not matched to a gene: 11. The CDR3 sequence is 17 residues long. Germline V gene data show CDR1 as SGHKS and CDR2 as YYEKEE (reference sequence). The CDR3 DNA reads as TGTGCCAGCAGCTCAACGGACAGGTTATTAACTGGAAACACCATATATTTT. This sequence encodes CASSSTDRLLTGNTIYF.

The chain recombines TRBV7-2 with TRBJ1-2; D possibly corresponds to TRBD1 (6 bases). Germline CDR1 is SGHTA and CDR2 is FQGNSA. Deletions cut 0 bases from V and 8 bases from J, with 7 bases between. CDR3 length equals 12 residues. The CDR3 DNA follows: TGTGCCAGCAGCTTAGCCCAGGGGGGCTACACCTTC. This gives the protein CASSLAQGGYTF.

This chain uses TRBV13 with TRBJ1-1; 7 nucleotides align to TRBD1. Germline lookup yields CDR1 PRHDT and CDR2 FYEKMQ (reference sequence). V shed 4 bases and J 9 bases; nucleotides not matched to a gene: 14. This CDR3 comprises 15 residues. The CDR3 region is CASSSLGGQKRQAFF. Written as DNA, the CDR3 is TGTGCCAGCAGCTCCTTAGGGGGACAGAAACGGCAAGCTTTCTTT. The variable domain in full, with the rest retrieved from reference TRBV13 and TRBJ1-1, is AAGVIQSPRHLIKEKRETATLKCYPIPRHDTVYWYQQGPGQDPQFLISFYEKMQSDKGSIPDRFSAQQFSDYHSELNMSSLELGDSALYFCASSSLGGQKRQAFFGQGTRLTVV.

This chain connects TRBV5-1 to TRBJ2-7; D perhaps matches TRBD2 (5 bases). V was trimmed by 1 base and J by 3 bases, leaving 11 bases between them. The V gene's germline CDR1 is SGHRS and CDR2 YFSETQ. This CDR3 is 14 amino acids long. The CDR3 region has the DNA TGCGCCAGCAGCTTGTATTCGGGGAACTACGAGCAGTACTTC. It encodes CASSLYSGNYEQYF.

The chain uses TRBV4-3 and TRBJ2-1, with D maybe TRBD2 (5 bases). The length of the CDR3 is 18 residues. CDR1 is LGHNA and CDR2 is YSLEER in the germline V gene. The ends were cut back, 4 bases at V and 3 bases at J, with 22 bases in the middle. Here the CDR3 DNA reads TGCGCCAGCAGCCCGGCGGGCGGTCTAGATACTCTCTACAATGAGCAGTTCTTC. This gives the protein CASSPAGGLDTLYNEQFF.

In DNA, the CDR3 is TGTGCCAGTAGTATTGGACTAGCCGCCGTCATAGACGAGCAGTACTTC. Protein sequence: CASSIGLAAVIDEQYF. The V and J genes are TRBV19 and TRBJ2-7, with 8 bases aligning to TRBD2. The germline CDR1 and CDR2 sequences are LNHDA and SQIVND (reference sequence). This CDR3 is 16 amino acids long. V trimming: 3 bases; J trimming: 5 bases; junction bases outside the gene matches: 12.

As DNA, the CDR3 is TGTGCCAGCAGCTTAGGGTCCGGGGAGACCCAGTACTTC. It is translated as CASSLGSGETQYF. This chain connects TRBV13 to TRBJ2-5; D remains unclear. Germline assignment: CDR1 PRHDT and CDR2 FYEKMQ (reference sequence). This CDR3 is built from 13 residues. V lost 0 bases and J lost 5, with 7 bases in between. Combining the CDR3 with reference TRBV13 and TRBJ2-5 gives the whole variable domain AAGVIQSPRHLIKEKRETATLKCYPIPRHDTVYWYQQGPGQDPQFLISFYEKMQSDKGSIPDRFSAQQFSDYHSELNMSSLELGDSALYFCASSLGSGETQYFGPGTRLLVL.

The genes are TRBV5-1 and TRBJ2-7; 9 bases align to TRBD2. The J segment lost 3 bases and the V segment lost 0 bases, leaving 7 bases of the junction unmatched. The CDR3 length is 16 residues. Germline CDR1 and CDR2: SGHRS and YFSETQ. In nucleotides, the CDR3 is TGCGCCAGCAGCTTGGCGTCGCGGGAGGGCCTCTACGAGCAGTACTTC. Protein: CASSLASREGLYEQYF.

The chain carries TRBV10-2 and TRBJ2-5; 7 positions match TRBD2. Per the germline V gene, CDR1 is WSHSY and CDR2 is SAAADI. The CDR3 extends over 15 amino acids. J lost 3 bases, V lost 5 bases, and 9 bases had no gene match. CDR3 sequence (DNA): TGCGCCAGCAGTCGAGAGGGCGGGAGAGAAGAGACCCAGTACTTC. It codes for CASSREGGREETQYF.

The chain has TRBV5-4 and TRBJ2-1; D is ambiguous. The length of the CDR3 is 13 residues. CDR1 SGHNT and CDR2 YYREEE come from the germline V gene (reference sequence). Between the trimmed V and J ends, which lost 0 bases and 9 bases, there was a span of 10 bases. The DNA for the CDR3 is TGTGCCAGCAGCTTGGTTCGGTTCGGTGAGCAGTTCTTC. It specifies CASSLVRFGEQFF.

The chain uses TRBV9 and TRBJ1-1; D gene ambiguous. CDR1 is SGDLS and CDR2 is YYNGEE in the germline V gene. Between the trimmed V and J ends, which lost 5 bases and 3 bases, there was a span of 11 bases. The CDR3 is made up of 13 amino acids. The CDR3 DNA is TGTGCCAGCAGTACCCAGGTTTACACTGAAGCTTTCTTT. It translates to CASSTQVYTEAFF.

The chain has TRBV28 and TRBJ2-5; the match to TRBD2 covers 9 bases. The CDR3 length is 14 residues. CDR1 is MDHEN, CDR2 SYDVKM, per germline. The V and J ends lost 2 bases and 7 bases, in that order; junction bases with no gene match: 5. The CDR3 DNA follows: TGTGCCAGCAGTTTAAGGGCAGCGGGAGGGACCCAGTACTTC. Amino acid sequence: CASSLRAAGGTQYF.

The chain has TRBV21-1 and TRBJ2-5; TRBD1 was called by the table and not checked on the DNA. TRBV21-1 is flagged as a pseudogene. This CDR3 is built from 15 residues. CDR3 coding DNA: TGTGCCAGCAGCACACGGGACAGGGAGGGAGAGACCCAGTACTTC. This gives the protein CASSTRDREGETQYF.

V is TRBV5-4 and J is TRBJ2-2; 12 bases are shared with TRBD1. This CDR3 spans 16 amino acids. V lost 2 bases to trimming and J lost 9 bases; unmatched junction nucleotides: 8. CDR1 SGHNT and CDR2 YYREEE come from the germline V gene (reference sequence). This CDR3 reads CASSFLGQGARRELFF. The CDR3 region has the DNA TGTGCCAGCAGCTTTCTGGGACAGGGGGCGCGAAGGGAGCTGTTTTTT.

The chain combines TRBV5-6 with TRBJ2-3; 14 bases fit TRBD2. Trimming took 6 bases from V and 6 from J; bases not matched to a gene: 9. CDR3 size: 16 residues. Germline CDR1 reads SGHDT; CDR2 reads YYEEEE. The CDR3 coding sequence is TGTGCCAGCACCAAAAGCAGACTAGCGGGAGGGGATACGCAGTATTTT. Protein product: CASTKSRLAGGDTQYF.

This clone came up once. A junction end diverges from the germline sequence, so it may reflect a read error. The J gene is TRBJ2-3, the V gene TRBV7-7; 11 bases align to TRBD2. The CDR3 loop spans 15 amino acids. The V gene's germline CDR1 is SSHAT and CDR2 FNYEAQ (reference sequence). CDR3 in amino acids: CASSPTSGNGDTQYF. In nucleotides, the CDR3 is TGTGCTAGCAGCCCGACTAGCGGGAATGGAGATACGCAGTATTTT.